These T cell receptor beta chains were read from a single sample in a study of cytomegalovirus exposure and HLA in healthy donors. Here immunoSEQ multiplex PCR was the method, and the copy in TCRdb shows in-frame clones only, minus some. The sample carries fewer than 250,000 clones, around 79% recorded once. Material for sequencing was PBMCs. These receptors all stem from a male donor in good health and CMV-seronegative. Both conserved end residues are part of each CDR3. The D gene is left open where the match is weak. Size is omitted from some rows. Given values are once, few, many or a class for expanded clones.

>TRBJ2-7|TRBV4-1|-|TRBD1
CASSQGTGSPYEQYF
TGCGCCAGCAGCCAAGGGACAGGCTCACCTTACGAGCAGTACTTC
>TRBJ2-3|TRBV2|-|-
CASSEWGPGSADTQYF
TGTGCCAGCAGTGAATGGGGTCCAGGGTCCGCAGATACGCAGTATTTT
>TRBJ2-2|TRBV9|-|-
CASSVVNFGELFF
TGTGCCAGCAGCGTAGTTAACTTCGGGGAGCTGTTTTTT
>TRBJ1-1|TRBV5-1|-|TRBD1
CASSIGTGNTEAFF
TGCGCCAGCAGCATCGGGACAGGGAACACTGAAGCTTTCTTT
>TRBJ2-7|TRBV4-3|-|TRBD2
CASSRLGLAGDYEQYF
TGCGCCAGCAGCCGCCTGGGACTAGCGGGGGACTACGAGCAGTACTTC
>TRBJ1-1|TRBV14|-|TRBD1
CASSHLGQGARDTEAFF
TGTGCCAGCAGCCACCTTGGACAGGGGGCAAGAGATACTGAAGCTTTCTTT
>TRBJ2-5|TRBV27|-|TRBD1
CASRRQGAGETQYF
TGTGCCAGCAGGAGACAGGGGGCGGGAGAGACCCAGTACTTC
>TRBJ2-7|TRBV19|-|TRBD1
CASSRGGQGAHEQYF
TGTGCCAGTAGCCGAGGGGGACAGGGGGCCCACGAGCAGTACTTC
>TRBJ1-6|TRBV18|-|TRBD1
CASSPQQGGLYSYNSPLHF
TGTGCCAGCTCACCACAACAGGGGGGGTTATACTCCTATAATTCACCCCTCCACTTT
>TRBJ1-2|TRBV27|few|-
CASSFNRDPGSYTF
TGTGCCAGCAGTTTTAACAGGGACCCTGGATCATACACCTTC
>TRBJ1-2|TRBV21-1|-|-
CASSSGHPGPGYTF
TGTGCCAGCAGCTCTGGACACCCCGGACCCGGCTACACCTTC
>TRBJ2-1|TRBV11-2|-|TRBD2
CASSLEGREGNEQFF
TGTGCCAGCAGCTTAGAAGGCCGGGAGGGTAATGAGCAGTTCTTC
>TRBJ1-2|TRBV18|-|TRBD1
CASSEDRGFGGYTF
TGTGCCAGCTCAGAGGACAGGGGCTTCGGTGGCTACACCTTC
>TRBJ2-7|TRBV5-1|-|TRBD1
CASSLGQGATYEQYF
TGCGCCAGCAGCTTGGGACAGGGGGCGACGTACGAGCAGTACTTC
>TRBJ2-4|TRBV4-1|-|TRBD2
CASSQVLQPGLALAKNIQYF
TGCGCCAGCAGCCAAGTTCTTCAACCGGGACTAGCTCTAGCCAAAAACATTCAGTACTTC
>TRBJ2-5|TRBV10-3|-|-
CAISESTGSGETQYF
TGTGCCATCAGTGAGTCGACGGGGAGTGGGGAGACCCAGTACTTC
>TRBJ2-3|TRBV9|-|TRBD2
CASSAGVNTGLLITDTQYF
TGTGCCAGCAGCGCCGGGGTTAACACGGGACTACTTATCACAGATACGCAGTATTTT
>TRBJ2-1|TRBV7-2|-|TRBD2
CASTPRLAGVAHEQFF
TGTGCCAGCACCCCGAGACTAGCGGGAGTTGCCCATGAGCAGTTCTTC
>TRBJ2-1|TRBV9|-|TRBD2
CASSGLAGGVFDEQFF
TGTGCCAGCAGCGGACTAGCGGGAGGAGTTTTCGATGAGCAGTTCTTC
>TRBJ2-3|TRBV6-4|-|TRBD2
CASSDSAGGSTDTQYF
TGTGCCAGCAGTGACTCAGCGGGGGGGAGTACAGATACGCAGTATTTT
>TRBJ2-7|TRBV11-3|-|-
CASSLDQTRDFEQYF
TGTGCCAGCAGCTTAGATCAAACTAGGGATTTCGAGCAGTACTTC
>TRBJ1-2|TRBV4-3|-|TRBD1
CASSQEGQGAYYGYTF
TGCGCCAGCAGCCAAGAGGGACAGGGGGCTTACTATGGCTACACCTTC
>TRBJ2-1|TRBV28|-|TRBD2
CASDLAGKTSYNEQFF
TGTGCCAGCGATCTAGCGGGCAAGACCTCCTACAATGAGCAGTTCTTC
>TRBJ2-4|TRBV29-1|-|TRBD1
CSVRARGTGGQNIQYF
TGCAGCGTTAGGGCCCGTGGGACAGGGGGCCAGAACATTCAGTACTTC
>TRBJ1-1|TRBV7-3|-|-
CASSQLGGTEAFF
TGTGCCAGCAGCCAACTAGGGGGCACTGAAGCTTTCTTT
>TRBJ1-6|TRBV30|-|-
CAWNRDTNSPLHF
TGTGCCTGGAACCGGGACACTAATTCACCCCTCCACTTT
>TRBJ1-6|TRBV5-5|-|TRBD1
CASGRGLGNSPLHF
TGTGCCAGCGGCAGGGGGCTTGGTAATTCACCCCTCCACTTT